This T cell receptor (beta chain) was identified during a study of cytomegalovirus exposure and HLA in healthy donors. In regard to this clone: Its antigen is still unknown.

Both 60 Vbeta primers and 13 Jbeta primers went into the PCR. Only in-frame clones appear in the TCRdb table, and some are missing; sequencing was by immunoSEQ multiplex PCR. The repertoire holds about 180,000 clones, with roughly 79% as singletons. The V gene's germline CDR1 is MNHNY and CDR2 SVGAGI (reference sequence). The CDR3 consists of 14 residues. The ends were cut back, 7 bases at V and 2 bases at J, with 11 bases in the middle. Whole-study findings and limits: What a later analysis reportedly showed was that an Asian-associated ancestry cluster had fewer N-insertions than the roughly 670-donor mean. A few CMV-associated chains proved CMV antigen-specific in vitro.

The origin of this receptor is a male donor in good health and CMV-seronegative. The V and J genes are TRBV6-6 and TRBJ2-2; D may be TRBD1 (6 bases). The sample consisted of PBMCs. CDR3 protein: CASIKGTNTGELFF. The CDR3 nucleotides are TGTGCCAGCATCAAGGGGACAAACACCGGGGAGCTGTTTTTT.